These 32 T cell receptor beta chains originate from one sample sequenced in a study of blood T cell repertoires in COVID-19. The repertoire was sequenced with immunoSEQ multiplex PCR; TCRdb's copy has only in-frame clones and lacks some. The sample records 190,000 or so clones, 65% to 90% being singletons. The material sequenced was PBMCs or T cells enriched from blood (not recorded which). The receptors were sampled from a man aged 35-49 years who had recovered from COVID-19.

The chain carries TRBV3-1 (or the pseudogene TRBV3-2) and TRBJ1-2; no clear D gene. The CDR3 is 14 residues long. CDR1 is LGHDT, CDR2 YNNKEL, per germline (reference sequence). The germline V and J ends were trimmed by 0 bases and 5 bases, with 10 bases remaining between them. The CDR3 spells CASSQDTVTYGYTF. The CDR3 coding sequence is TGTGCCAGCAGCCAAGATACAGTTACGTATGGCTACACCTTC.

This sequence joins TRBV18 and TRBJ2-2; 8 nucleotides align to TRBD2. Trimming cost V 2 bases and J 5 bases; bases outside gene matches: 4. The CDR3 has 15 amino acids. The germline CDR1 and CDR2 sequences are KGHSH and LQKENI. Written as DNA, the CDR3 is TGTGCCAGCTCACCAGAGGGGACTAGAACCGGGGAGCTGTTTTTT. Its translation is CASSPEGTRTGELFF.

This CDR3 reads CASSLDLAGTDTQYF. CDR3 bases: TGTGCCAGCAGCTTGGATCTAGCAGGCACAGATACGCAGTATTTT. The chain has TRBV5-4 and TRBJ2-3, with D maybe TRBD2 (5 bases). Germline lookup yields CDR1 SGHNT and CDR2 YYREEE (reference sequence). The CDR3 consists of 15 residues. V gave up 0 bases and J gave up 1 base, with 9 bases separating them.

This chain uses TRBV15 with TRBJ1-5; TRBD1 is a possible D gene (5 bases). The CDR3 covers 17 residues. CDR1 is LNHNV, CDR2 YYDKDF, per germline (reference sequence). V lost 0 bases to trimming and J lost 0 bases, with 12 bases between them. The CDR3 DNA follows: TGTGCCACCAGCAGAGATTTGGGGCGGTATAGCAATCAGCCCCAGCATTTT. Encoded protein: CATSRDLGRYSNQPQHF. Full variable domain (outside the CDR3, taken from reference TRBV15 and TRBJ1-5): DAMVIQNPRYQVTQFGKPVTLSCSQTLNHNVMYWYQQKSSQAPKLLFHYYDKDFNNEADTPDNFQSRRPNTSFCFLDIRSPGLGDTAMYLCATSRDLGRYSNQPQHFGDGTRLSIL.

The J gene is TRBJ2-7, the V gene TRBV11-1, with a weak D call TRBD1 (6 bases). Deletions cut 0 bases from V and 6 bases from J, with 15 bases between. Germline lookup yields CDR1 SGHAT and CDR2 FQDESV (reference sequence). CDR3 length equals 15 residues. The CDR3 region is CASSLASQGSGEQYF. The CDR3, as DNA: TGTGCCAGCAGCTTAGCTTCACAGGGATCGGGCGAGCAGTACTTC.

This clone occurred once. J is TRBJ1-1 and V is TRBV7-6, with 7 bases that match TRBD1. Losses at the gene ends were 5 bases for V and 5 bases for J; bases not matched to a gene: 5. This CDR3 region has 13 residues. Germline values: CDR1 SGHVS, CDR2 FNYEAQ. The CDR3 DNA sequence: TGTGCCAGCAGCGAACAGGGGAATACTGAAGCTTTCTTT. This encodes CASSEQGNTEAFF. The whole variable domain, remainder taken from reference TRBV7-6 and TRBJ1-1, is GAGVSQSPRYKVTKRGQDVALRCDPISGHVSLYWYRQALGQGPEFLTYFNYEAQQDKSGLPNDRFSAERPEGSISTLTIQRTEQRDSAMYRCASSEQGNTEAFFGQGTRLTVV.

The sample holds one count of this clone. The chain combines TRBV2 with TRBJ1-1, with D perhaps matching TRBD1 (5 bases). The CDR3 is 13 residues long. In germline, CDR1 is SNHLY, CDR2 FYNNEI. V was pared by 6 bases and J by 0 bases, with 8 bases between. For the CDR3, the DNA is TGTGCCAGCAGAAAGACAGTGAACACTGAAGCTTTCTTT. Translating gives CASRKTVNTEAFF.

J is TRBJ1-1 and V is TRBV19; D possibly corresponds to TRBD1 (6 bases). The germline V and J ends were trimmed by 5 bases and 2 bases, with 12 bases remaining between them. Germline V gene lookup returns CDR1 LNHDA and CDR2 SQIVND (reference sequence). This CDR3 has 14 amino acids. CDR3 amino acids: CASSLRGTNTEAFF. CDR3 bases: TGTGCCAGTAGTCTTAGGGGGACAAACACTGAAGCTTTCTTT.

The V and J genes are TRBV5-1 and TRBJ1-2; 7 bases are shared with TRBD1. The CDR3 extends over 16 amino acids. Trimming cost V 4 bases and J 0 bases; bases outside gene matches: 9. Germline CDR1 is SGHRS and CDR2 is YFSETQ. CDR3 residues: CASSRKGDRTNYGYTF. In nucleotides, the CDR3 is TGCGCCAGCAGCCGCAAAGGGGACAGAACTAACTATGGCTACACCTTC.

This rearrangement joins TRBV4-3 to TRBJ1-4; TRBD1 is a possible D gene (6 bases). Trimming removed 3 bases from V and 3 bases from J, with 11 bases in between. Looked up from germline, CDR1 is LGHNA and CDR2 is YSLEER. There are 15 residues in the CDR3. The DNA of the CDR3 is TGCGCCAGCAGCCACAAGGGGGAGTCTAATGAAAAACTGTTTTTT. Its protein is CASSHKGESNEKLFF.

This rearrangement joins TRBV6-2 or TRBV6-3 to TRBJ1-5; the D gene is possibly TRBD1 (5 bases). CDR1 is MNHEY and CDR2 is SVGEGT in the germline V gene. The CDR3 sequence is 12 residues long. Trimming stripped 5 bases from V and 11 bases from J, with 13 bases between. The CDR3 here is CASSRGQFAQHF. The CDR3 bases are TGTGCCAGCAGTCGCGGACAATTTGCCCAGCATTTT.

This clone was seen just once. V gene TRBV21-1 combines with J gene TRBJ2-1; TRBD2 was called by the table and not checked on the DNA. TRBV21-1 is described as a pseudogene. There are 15 residues in the CDR3. This chain's CDR3 is CASKSGESSYNEQFF. CDR3 coding DNA: TGTGCCAGCAAGAGCGGGGAGAGCTCCTACAATGAGCAGTTCTTC.

The chain combines TRBV6-2 or TRBV6-3 with TRBJ2-2; the D is unclear. The length of the CDR3 is 15 residues. Deletions cut 1 base from V and 0 bases from J, with 6 bases between. The germline V gene has CDR1 MNHEY and CDR2 SVGEGT. CDR3 in amino acids: CASSYFTANTGELFF. DNA for the CDR3: TGTGCCAGCAGTTACTTCACAGCGAACACCGGGGAGCTGTTTTTT.

The rearrangement joins TRBV19 to TRBJ2-7, with 12 nucleotides matching TRBD2. Germline lookup yields CDR1 LNHDA and CDR2 SQIVND (reference sequence). The trim removed 5 bases at V and 0 bases at J, leaving 5 bases unmatched. This CDR3 is built from 16 residues. CDR3 nucleotides: TGTGCCAGTAGTGGGCGACTAGCGGGAGCCTCCTACGAGCAGTACGTC. Translated: CASSGRLAGASYEQYV.

The rearrangement uses TRBV6-5 and TRBJ1-3, with 9 nucleotides matching TRBD1. Germline assignment: CDR1 MNHEY and CDR2 SVGAGI. V trimming: 8 bases; J trimming: 3 bases; junction bases outside the gene matches: 5. The CDR3 runs 14 residues. The CDR3 protein is CASQRDRDGNTIYF. CDR3 sequence (DNA): TGTGCCAGCCAGCGGGACAGGGATGGAAACACCATATATTTT.

This clone was recorded once. The genes are TRBV7-9 and TRBJ2-7, with 12 bases lining up with TRBD2. Trimming removed 5 bases from V and 2 bases from J; junction bases left unmatched: 16. The CDR3 spans 19 residues. The germline V gene has CDR1 SEHNR and CDR2 FQNEAQ (reference sequence). The CDR3 is CASSPSLAGGQSAPYEQYF. The CDR3 DNA is TGTGCCAGCAGCCCGTCACTAGCGGGAGGCCAAAGCGCGCCCTACGAGCAGTACTTC.

The chain employs TRBV27 and TRBJ2-1, with D maybe TRBD1 (6 bases). The V gene's germline CDR1 is MNHEY and CDR2 SMNVEV (reference sequence). V was trimmed by 5 bases and J by 8 bases, leaving 19 bases between them. This CDR3 comprises 15 residues. CDR3 loop: CASSERYRVSYEQFF. For the CDR3, the DNA is TGTGCCAGCAGTGAAAGATACAGGGTTTCGTATGAGCAGTTCTTC.

This clone was seen only a few times. The chain employs TRBV18 and TRBJ1-5; D not certain. CDR1 is KGHSH, CDR2 LQKENI, per germline. The length of the CDR3 is 14 residues. V shed 3 bases and J shed 6 bases, with 12 bases lying between them. The CDR3 region is CASSPGRESQPQHF. The CDR3 coding sequence is TGTGCCAGCTCACCCGGAAGGGAGAGTCAGCCCCAGCATTTT.

V gene TRBV18 combines with J gene TRBJ1-1, with D perhaps TRBD1 (5 bases). CDR1 is KGHSH and CDR2 is LQKENI in the germline V gene. The ends were cut back, 3 bases at V and 5 bases at J, with 16 bases in the middle. The CDR3 is made up of 15 amino acids. As DNA, the CDR3 is TGTGCCAGCTCACCGCAGGGTAGGACGGATACTGAAGCTTTCTTT. This sequence encodes CASSPQGRTDTEAFF.

The chain combines TRBV4-3 with TRBJ2-5, with 10 nucleotides matching TRBD1. CDR3 size: 13 residues. Germline V CDR1 and CDR2: LGHNA, YSLEER. The trim removed 4 bases at V and 5 bases at J, leaving 1 base unmatched. The CDR3 loop reads CASSRDRGETQYF. As DNA, the CDR3 is TGCGCCAGCAGCCGGGACAGGGGCGAGACCCAGTACTTC.

The chain carries TRBV9 and TRBJ1-2, with 8 bases that match TRBD1. The junction had 5 bases not matched to a gene; V was cut back by 7 bases and J by 6 bases. Germline values: CDR1 SGDLS, CDR2 YYNGEE. The CDR3 is made up of 12 amino acids. CDR3 in amino acids: CASSGQGNGYTF. The CDR3 nucleotides are TGTGCCAGCTCCGGACAGGGCAATGGCTACACCTTC.

The chain joins TRBV6-5 to TRBJ1-2; 7 nucleotides align to TRBD1. CDR1 is MNHEY, CDR2 SVGAGI, per germline. The CDR3 is 13 residues long. The V segment lost 7 bases and the J segment 3 bases; nucleotides outside the gene matches: 5. Here the CDR3 reads CASTRGQDYGYTF. CDR3 nucleotide sequence: TGTGCCAGCACGAGGGGGCAGGACTATGGCTACACCTTC.

This chain connects TRBV5-1 to TRBJ2-3; D not certain. The CDR3 totals 13 residues. The V and J ends lost 1 base and 0 bases respectively, with 3 bases between them. Germline V CDR1 and CDR2: SGHRS, YFSETQ. The CDR3 region is CASSLYSTDTQYF. CDR3 coding DNA: TGCGCCAGCAGCTTGTATAGCACAGATACGCAGTATTTT. Full variable domain (missing parts from reference TRBV5-1 and TRBJ2-3): KAGVTQTPRYLIKTRGQQVTLSCSPISGHRSVSWYQQTPGQGLQFLFEYFSETQRNKGNFPGRFSGRQFSNSRSEMNVSTLELGDSALYLCASSLYSTDTQYFGPGTRLTVL.

The chain joins TRBV6-1 to TRBJ1-1; the D gene is possibly TRBD1 (5 bases). In germline, CDR1 is MNHNS, CDR2 SASEGT. Trimming cost V 3 bases and J 9 bases, with 14 bases left between them. The CDR3 is made up of 13 amino acids. CDR3: CASSELQTGQAFF. In DNA form, the CDR3 reads TGTGCCAGCAGTGAGCTGCAAACAGGACAAGCTTTCTTT.

The chain is built from TRBV4-3 and TRBJ2-7, with TRBD2 identical over 7 bases. V shed 0 bases, J shed 0 bases, and the junction held 2 bases outside the gene matches. In germline, CDR1 is LGHNA, CDR2 YSLEER. CDR3 length: 15 amino acids. This CDR3 is CASSQEGGSSYEQYF. The DNA for the CDR3 is TGCGCCAGCAGCCAAGAGGGCGGGAGCTCCTACGAGCAGTACTTC.

V usage is TRBV6-2 or TRBV6-3 and J usage is TRBJ2-1, with a possible D match to TRBD2 (6 bases). The CDR3 consists of 17 residues. CDR1 is MNHEY, CDR2 SVGEGT, per germline. Trimming shortened V by 5 bases and J by 2 bases, and 19 bases separated the two germline ends. CDR3 sequence (DNA): TGTGCCAGCAGTACCCTGTTGGGCGGGGTCACCTACAATGAGCAGTTCTTC. This gives the protein CASSTLLGGVTYNEQFF.

This clone was seen a handful of times. The chain is built from TRBV10-1 and TRBJ2-2, with a tentative D call TRBD1 (6 bases). CDR3 length equals 13 residues. V was trimmed by 5 bases and J by 5 bases, leaving 9 bases between them. The germline CDR1 and CDR2 sequences are WNHNN and SYGVQD (reference sequence). CDR3 sequence reads: CASSKQGTGELFF. The CDR3 DNA reads as TGCGCCAGCAGTAAGCAGGGGACCGGGGAGCTGTTTTTT.

The rearrangement uses TRBV29-1 and TRBJ2-7; 8 positions match TRBD2. Germline CDR1 reads SQVTM; CDR2 reads ANQGSEA. CDR3 size: 11 residues. J lost 4 bases, V lost 6 bases, and 2 bases had no gene match. The CDR3 region is CSVKRGYEQYF. CDR3 nucleotides: TGCAGCGTCAAGCGGGGGTACGAGCAGTACTTC.

V and J are TRBV15 and TRBJ1-1, with 10 bases matching TRBD1. This CDR3 has 16 residues. Germline CDR1 LNHNV, CDR2 YYDKDF (reference sequence). The V gene end was trimmed by 3 bases and the J gene end by 4 bases; junction bases not matched to a gene: 8. The CDR3 nucleotides read TGTGCCACCAGCAGCCGGACAGGGGGTTTAGGCACTGAAGCTTTCTTT. As protein: CATSSRTGGLGTEAFF.

This clone was detected only a few times. This chain connects TRBV7-2 to TRBJ2-1; 8 nucleotides align to TRBD2. With 3 bases clipped from V and 0 bases from J, the junction kept 1 base outside the gene matches. In germline, CDR1 is SGHTA, CDR2 FQGNSA. The CDR3 contains 15 residues. DNA for the CDR3: TGTGCCAGCAGCTTTAGCGGGATCTCCTACAATGAGCAGTTCTTC. Its protein is CASSFSGISYNEQFF. Full variable domain (outside the CDR3, taken from reference TRBV7-2 and TRBJ2-1): GAGVSQSPSNKVTEKGKDVELRCDPISGHTALYWYRQSLGQGLEFLIYFQGNSAPDKSGLPSDRFSAERTGGSVSTLTIQRTQQEDSAVYLCASSFSGISYNEQFFGPGTRLTVL.

The chain employs TRBV5-1 and TRBJ2-5; perhaps TRBD1 as D (6 bases). Germline CDR1 reads SGHRS; CDR2 reads YFSETQ. The CDR3 length is 15 residues. V gave up 1 base and J gave up 2 bases, with 12 bases separating them. CDR3 in DNA: TGCGCCAGCAGCTTGAACAACAGGGTGCAAGAGACCCAGTACTTC. It specifies CASSLNNRVQETQYF.

The chain joins TRBV30 to TRBJ2-7; D might be TRBD2 (5 bases). CDR1 is GTSNPN and CDR2 is SVGIG in the germline V gene (reference sequence). This CDR3 has 12 amino acids. V was shortened by 4 bases and J by 1 base, with 8 bases between the two germline ends. CDR3 coding DNA: TGTGCCTGGACCACGGGATCCTACGAGCAGTACTTC. It encodes CAWTTGSYEQYF. Based on the CDR3 plus reference TRBV30 and TRBJ2-7, the full variable domain is SQTIHQWPATLVQPVGSPLSLECTVEGTSNPNLYWYRQAAGRGLQLLFYSVGIGQISSEVPQNLSASRPQDRQFILSSKKLLLSDSGFYLCAWTTGSYEQYFGPGTRLTVT.